These 22 T cell receptor beta chains were sequenced from one sample in a study of patients and donors after allogeneic stem cell transplantation. TCRdb reanalysed the RT-PCR reads using MiXCR and keeps one entry per CDR3 protein. The table lists some 90,000 distinct CDR3 sequences, roughly 43% of them singletons, with around 55% in the top ten. The sequenced material came from blood, either unsorted or a sorted T cell fraction (not recorded which). The origin of the receptors is a human donor who was either an allogeneic HSCT recipient or a stem cell or donor lymphocyte infusion donor (not recorded which). It is not recorded whose cells these are; they may come from a transplant donor.

This chain links TRBV12-3 or TRBV12-4 with TRBJ1-6; 7 nucleotides align to TRBD1. The V and J ends lost 7 bases and 4 bases, in that order; junction bases with no gene match: 4. CDR3 length: 14 amino acids. The CDR3 sequence is CASITTGYNSPLHF. The CDR3 bases are TGTGCCAGCATTACGACAGGGTATAATTCACCCCTCCACTTT.

This clonotype was detected only a few times. The chain recombines TRBV10-3 with TRBJ1-2; D perhaps matches TRBD1 (5 bases). CDR1 ENHRY and CDR2 SYGVKD come from the germline V gene. V lost 3 bases and J lost 3, with 11 bases in between. This CDR3 is 14 amino acids long. The CDR3 spells CAISEGGGDYGYTF. The CDR3 nucleotides are TGTGCCATCAGTGAAGGCGGGGGGGACTATGGCTACACCTTC.

The chain has TRBV9 and TRBJ2-1; TRBD1 agrees at 7 bases. The CDR3 runs to 15 residues. Germline V gene data show CDR1 as SGDLS and CDR2 as YYNGEE. V lost 0 bases, J lost 8 bases, and 8 bases stayed unmatched. The CDR3 DNA is TGTGCCAGCAGCGTAGCCATAGGGGGCCAGGATGAGCAGTTCTTC. Its translation: CASSVAIGGQDEQFF.

The chain uses TRBV20-1 and TRBJ2-1, with 13 nucleotides matching TRBD2. V lost 1 base and J lost 5; bases outside the gene matches: 8. Germline V gene data show CDR1 as DFQATT and CDR2 as SNEGSKA (reference sequence). This CDR3 region has 17 residues. The CDR3 loop reads CSARVGVGLAGDNEQFF. The CDR3 bases are TGCAGTGCTAGAGTTGGGGTTGGACTAGCGGGGGACAATGAGCAGTTCTTC.

This clonotype was counted only a few times. The CDR3 bases are TGCAGCGTGGGTGCTGGGACAGAAGGGCAGCCCCAGCATTTT. Translation: CSVGAGTEGQPQHF. The genes are TRBV29-1 and TRBJ1-5, with 7 bases lining up with TRBD1. Unmatched junction bases numbered 12, after V lost 6 bases and J lost 7 bases. The CDR3 contains 14 residues. CDR1 SQVTM and CDR2 ANQGSEA come from the germline V gene.

This sequence joins TRBV9 and TRBJ1-2; a possible D gene is TRBD1 (6 bases). The CDR3 consists of 15 residues. Trimming took 2 bases from V and 8 from J, leaving 19 bases between them. Germline lookup yields CDR1 SGDLS and CDR2 YYNGEE. The CDR3: CASSVAGAPFFGYTF. CDR3 nucleotide sequence: TGTGCCAGCAGCGTTGCGGGGGCGCCTTTTTTCGGCTACACCTTC.

This chain joins TRBV7-9 and TRBJ1-3; TRBD1 agrees at 8 bases. Germline CDR1 reads SEHNR; CDR2 reads FQNEAQ (reference sequence). After removal of 5 bases from V and 4 bases from J, the junction contained 7 bases not matched to a gene. The CDR3 consists of 15 residues. CDR3 residues: CASSRQGMEGNTIYF. As DNA, the CDR3 is TGTGCCAGCAGCCGACAGGGGATGGAAGGAAACACCATATATTTT.

In its sample, this clonotype was seen many times. The chain carries TRBV20-1 and TRBJ1-2, with 12 nucleotides matching TRBD1. From germline, CDR1 is DFQATT and CDR2 SNEGSKA (reference sequence). This CDR3 has 14 amino acids. The trim removed 8 bases at V and 6 bases at J, leaving 10 bases unmatched. This chain's CDR3 is CSSRDRGRGDGYTF. For the CDR3, the DNA is TGCAGTTCCCGGGACAGGGGGCGTGGGGATGGCTACACCTTC.

The chain uses TRBV5-6 and TRBJ1-1, with D unclear. V gave up 2 bases and J gave up 5 bases, with 22 bases separating them. The CDR3 extends over 17 amino acids. Looked up from germline, CDR1 is SGHDT and CDR2 is YYEEEE. The CDR3 here is CASSFAHHGALLTEAFF. CDR3 nucleotides: TGTGCCAGCAGCTTTGCACATCATGGCGCCCTACTTACTGAAGCTTTCTTT.

This clonotype was recorded a few times. This likely came from a read error, as a far larger clone is one base away. The chain carries TRBV27 and TRBJ2-7; the D is unclear. Trimming pared 3 bases from V and 4 bases from J, leaving 4 bases between. Germline CDR1 and CDR2: MNHEY and SMNVEV (reference sequence). The CDR3 has 11 amino acids. The chain's CDR3 is CASSFGYEQYF. The CDR3 nucleotides read TGTGCCAGCAGTTTTGGGTACGAGCAGTACTTC.

This clonotype was seen more than once but under ten times. The CDR3 DNA follows: TGTGCCAGCAGTCCGGGACAGGCAGCTAATGAAAAACTGTTTTTT. This gives the protein CASSPGQAANEKLFF. V is TRBV6-5 and J is TRBJ1-4, with 8 nucleotides matching TRBD1. The ends lost 5 bases at V and 3 bases at J; junction bases unmatched: 5. Germline V gene data show CDR1 as MNHEY and CDR2 as SVGAGI. The CDR3 length is 15 residues.

V gene TRBV28 combines with J gene TRBJ1-2; maybe TRBD1 (5 bases). This CDR3 has 14 amino acids. CDR1 and CDR2 from the germline V gene are MDHEN and SYDVKM. Trimming took 3 bases from V and 8 from J, leaving 16 bases between them. The CDR3 protein is CASSFPEAGRGYTF. The CDR3 bases are TGTGCCAGCAGTTTTCCCGAGGCAGGGAGAGGCTACACCTTC.

The J gene is TRBJ1-1, the V gene TRBV11-2, with a weak D call TRBD1 (6 bases). The V and J ends lost 5 bases and 10 bases respectively, with 14 bases between them. Germline V gene lookup returns CDR1 SGHAT and CDR2 FQNNGV. The CDR3 runs to 12 residues. The CDR3 DNA is TGTGCCAGCAGCCCCGCGGGGGGCGCAGCTTTCTTT. The encoded protein is CASSPAGGAAFF.

The V and J genes are TRBV7-2 and TRBJ1-1, with D possibly TRBD1 on 5 matching bases. Per the germline V gene, CDR1 is SGHTA and CDR2 is FQGNSA. The CDR3 is made up of 16 amino acids. Trimming removed 5 bases from V and 0 bases from J, with 16 bases in between. CDR3 sequence reads: CASSKFSGTVNTEAFF. CDR3 DNA: TGTGCCAGCAGCAAATTTAGTGGGACGGTGAACACTGAAGCTTTCTTT.

In this sample, this clonotype turned up a few times. The rearrangement links TRBV12-3 or TRBV12-4 to TRBJ1-1; possible D gene TRBD1, 5 bases. Trimming stripped 6 bases from V and 8 bases from J, with 16 bases between. CDR3 length equals 13 residues. CDR3 DNA: TGTGCCAGCAGAGTCCGGGCCGAGGGGGAAGCTTTCTTT. It codes for CASRVRAEGEAFF.

This clonotype was detected only a few times. The chain carries TRBV7-9 and TRBJ1-1, with no clear D. V lost 4 bases to trimming and J lost 4 bases, with 13 bases between them. Germline lookup yields CDR1 SEHNR and CDR2 FQNEAQ (reference sequence). The length of the CDR3 is 14 residues. For the CDR3, the DNA is TGTGCCAGCAGCTACTCAGAGGGTACCACTGAAGCTTTCTTT. It specifies CASSYSEGTTEAFF.

This clonotype was seen a few times. The chain links TRBV7-6 to TRBJ1-1; D is unresolved. The CDR3 has 14 residues. The V gene lost 2 bases and the J gene lost 5 bases, with 12 bases spanning the gap. From germline, CDR1 is SGHVS and CDR2 FNYEAQ. The CDR3 sequence is CASSLRSSMTEAFF. Here the CDR3 DNA reads TGTGCCAGCAGCTTAAGATCGTCGATGACTGAAGCTTTCTTT.

The V call is TRBV9, the J call TRBJ2-1; D call uncertain. CDR1 is SGDLS and CDR2 is YYNGEE in the germline V gene. This CDR3 comprises 13 residues. Deletions cut 0 bases from V and 9 bases from J, with 10 bases between. The CDR3 loop is CASSVEYMGEQFF. The CDR3 DNA reads TGTGCCAGCAGCGTAGAATATATGGGTGAGCAGTTCTTC.

In this sample, this clonotype turned up a few times. The rearrangement links TRBV27 to TRBJ1-3, with 7 bases matching TRBD1. Germline V lookup: CDR1 MNHEY, CDR2 SMNVEV (reference sequence). The CDR3 loop spans 14 amino acids. V lost 5 bases and J lost 4; bases outside the gene matches: 5. Here the CDR3 reads CASSQQGTGNTIYF. Here the CDR3 DNA reads TGTGCCAGCAGTCAACAGGGGACGGGAAACACCATATATTTT.

This clonotype was counted a few times. The chain has TRBV6-5 and TRBJ1-1, with a possible D match to TRBD1 (5 bases). There are 14 residues in the CDR3. The germline V gene has CDR1 MNHEY and CDR2 SVGAGI. Deletions cut 0 bases from V and 5 bases from J, with 10 bases between. This CDR3 reads CASSYSQEGTEAFF. Here the CDR3 DNA reads TGTGCCAGCAGTTACTCGCAGGAGGGGACTGAAGCTTTCTTT.

This clonotype was counted a few times. The CDR3 is CAISVTSYEQYF. In DNA, the CDR3 is TGTGCCATCAGTGTTACGAGTTACGAGCAGTACTTC. This chain uses TRBV10-3 with TRBJ2-7; no reliable D call. Germline V CDR1 and CDR2: ENHRY, SYGVKD. Trimming removed 4 bases from V and 4 bases from J, with 8 bases in between. The CDR3 runs to 12 residues.

The V gene is TRBV7-9, the J gene TRBJ2-1; 7 bases fit TRBD2. Per the germline V gene, CDR1 is SEHNR and CDR2 is FQNEAQ (reference sequence). The CDR3 covers 17 residues. The ends lost 1 base at V and 0 bases at J; junction bases unmatched: 6. CDR3 sequence reads: CASSLVIGGSSYNEQFF. DNA of the CDR3: TGTGCCAGCAGCTTAGTAATTGGCGGGAGCTCCTACAATGAGCAGTTCTTC.